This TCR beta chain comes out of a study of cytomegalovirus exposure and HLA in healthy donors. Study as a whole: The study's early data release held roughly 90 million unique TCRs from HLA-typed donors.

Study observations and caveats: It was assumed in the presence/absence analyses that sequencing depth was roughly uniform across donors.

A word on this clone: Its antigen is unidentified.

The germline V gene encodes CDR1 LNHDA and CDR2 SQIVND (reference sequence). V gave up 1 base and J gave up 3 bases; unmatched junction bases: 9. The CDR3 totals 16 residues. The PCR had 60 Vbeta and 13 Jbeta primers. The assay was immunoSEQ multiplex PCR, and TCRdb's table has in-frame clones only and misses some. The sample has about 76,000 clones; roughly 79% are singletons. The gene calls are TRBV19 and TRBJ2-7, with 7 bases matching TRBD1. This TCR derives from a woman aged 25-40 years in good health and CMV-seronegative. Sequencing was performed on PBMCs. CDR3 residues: CASSIGQATGIYEQYF. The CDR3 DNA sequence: TGTGCCAGTAGTATAGGCCAGGCGACAGGGATCTACGAGCAGTACTTC.